This T cell receptor (beta chain) was identified in a study of cytomegalovirus exposure and HLA in healthy donors. Clones were read by immunoSEQ multiplex PCR, and TCRdb kept only the in-frame ones, dropping some. This table has roughly 79,000 clones, 93% appearing once. This clone was seen just once. In germline, CDR1 is SEHNR, CDR2 FQNEAQ (reference sequence). The V and J ends lost 5 bases and 2 bases respectively, with 15 bases between them. The CDR3 loop spans 15 amino acids. The chain recombines TRBV7-9 with TRBJ1-1, with a weak D call TRBD1 (6 bases). The specimen sequenced was PBMCs. This receptor was taken from a man younger than 35 in good health and CMV-seronegative. The CDR3 here is CASSPRTVINTEAFF. Here the CDR3 DNA reads TGTGCCAGCAGCCCCAGGACAGTAATTAACACTGAAGCTTTCTTT.